These 11 T cell receptor beta chains came from one sample sequenced in a study of vaccination effects on CD4 cells after COVID-19. Expansion of antigen-specific CD4+ T cells with viral peptide pools was carried out by the ViraFEST assay before sequencing. It was after around eleven days of culture that CD4+ T cells were isolated. It was between March and December 2020 that the person had a SARS-CoV-2 infection confirmed by PCR. These receptors' targets are unknown. Some clones are missing from TCRdb's copy, which holds only in-frame ones; the method was immunoSEQ multiplex PCR. The sample has 55,000 to 90,000 clones, under 85% seen once. The material sequenced was CD4+ T cells from PBMCs cultured with HIV peptides, taken before COVID-19 vaccination. Subset here: HIV-1 Nef peptide pool negative control/reference culture. The receptors originated from a human donor who had a prior SARS-CoV-2 infection.

The chain combines TRBV2 with TRBJ1-2; D might be TRBD1 (5 bases). The CDR3 length is 17 residues. V was clipped by 8 bases and J by 0 bases, with 22 bases between them. The germline V gene encodes CDR1 SNHLY and CDR2 FYNNEI. In DNA form, the CDR3 reads TGTGCCAGCGTCTGGGGGGGTACAGCCTCCACTAACTATGGCTACACCTTC. This codes for CASVWGGTASTNYGYTF.

The rearrangement joins TRBV28 to TRBJ1-1, with D unclear. Germline values: CDR1 MDHEN, CDR2 SYDVKM. Between the trimmed V and J ends, which lost 7 bases and 4 bases, there was a span of 16 bases. The CDR3 is 14 residues long. In DNA, the CDR3 is TGTGCCAGCACCCCCCCGCAGAGTGCCACTGAAGCTTTCTTT. This sequence encodes CASTPPQSATEAFF.

The CDR3 reads CASSTPGDPGGSNEQFF. The CDR3 DNA reads TGTGCCAGCAGTACCCCCGGCGATCCAGGGGGGAGCAATGAGCAGTTCTTC. The chain uses TRBV28 and TRBJ2-1; a possible D gene is TRBD1 (7 bases). The CDR3 contains 17 residues. Germline V gives CDR1 MDHEN, CDR2 SYDVKM. V was trimmed by 5 bases and J by 6 bases, leaving 23 bases between them.

V and J are TRBV14 and TRBJ2-3; D is unresolved. This CDR3 spans 11 amino acids. V was shortened by 4 bases and J by 4 bases, with 3 bases between the two germline ends. Per the germline V gene, CDR1 is SGHDN and CDR2 is FVKESK. CDR3 amino acids: CASSLADTQYF. CDR3 in DNA: TGTGCCAGCAGCCTGGCAGATACGCAGTATTTT.

The gene calls are TRBV7-2 and TRBJ2-7, with no clear D. The CDR3 totals 13 residues. Germline-derived CDR1 and CDR2 are SGHTA and FQGNSA. Trimming took off 2 bases at V and 3 bases at J, with 8 bases between the two ends. The CDR3, as DNA: TGTGCCAGCAGCTTAAGGGCAAACTACGAGCAGTACTTC. The encoded protein is CASSLRANYEQYF.

The CDR3 region is CASSFSSGQAIEAFF. CDR3 nucleotides: TGTGCCAGCAGCTTTTCCTCGGGACAGGCGATTGAAGCTTTCTTT. The rearrangement joins TRBV5-5 to TRBJ1-1; TRBD1 agrees at 8 bases. This CDR3 contains 15 residues. J gave up 7 bases and V 2 bases, and 10 bases lay outside the gene matches. Germline-derived CDR1 and CDR2 are SGHKS and YYEKEE (reference sequence).

The chain has TRBV5-8 and TRBJ1-5, with TRBD1 matching 7 bases. The J segment lost 2 bases and the V segment lost 7 bases, leaving 9 bases of the junction unmatched. Looked up from germline, CDR1 is SGHTS and CDR2 is YDEGEE. The CDR3 is 15 residues long. CDR3 DNA: TGTGCCAGCCACAGGGGTGGTTTGGGCAATCAGCCCCAGCATTTT. Amino acid sequence: CASHRGGLGNQPQHF.

This clone was recorded a few times. The chain employs TRBV19 and TRBJ1-5; D remains unclear. V lost 1 base and J 1 base, leaving 8 bases between the germline ends. The CDR3 loop spans 15 amino acids. Looked up from germline, CDR1 is LNHDA and CDR2 is SQIVND (reference sequence). CDR3 DNA sequence: TGTGCCAGTAGTATAGGCCCCGGGAGCAATCAGCCCCAGCATTTT. It is translated as CASSIGPGSNQPQHF. Drawing the rest from reference TRBV19 and TRBJ1-5, the complete variable domain is DGGITQSPKYLFRKEGQNVTLSCEQNLNHDAMYWYRQDPGQGLRLIYYSQIVNDFQKGDIAEGYSVSREKKESFPLTVTSAQKNPTAFYLCASSIGPGSNQPQHFGDGTRLSIL.

This chain links TRBV10-1 with TRBJ2-3; D assignment may be TRBD1 or TRBD2 (6 bases each). V lost 7 bases and J 4 bases, leaving 36 bases between the germline ends. Germline assignment: CDR1 WNHNN and CDR2 SYGVQD (reference sequence). The CDR3 is 21 amino acids. The chain's CDR3 is CASTHPPTRGPFKVAPDTQYF. The CDR3 DNA is TGCGCCAGCACCCACCCACCTACTCGGGGGCCCTTTAAGGTCGCCCCAGATACGCAGTATTTT.

This rearrangement joins TRBV10-3 to TRBJ2-7; 8 nucleotides agree with TRBD2. CDR3 size: 14 residues. The V gene's germline CDR1 is ENHRY and CDR2 SYGVKD. V trimming: 3 bases; J trimming: 0 bases; junction bases outside the gene matches: 1. Here the CDR3 DNA reads TGTGCCATCAGTGACACTAGCGGCTCCTACGAGCAGTACTTC. Protein product: CAISDTSGSYEQYF.

This clone was seen a handful of times. The V and J genes are TRBV7-6 and TRBJ1-2, with 9 bases that match TRBD1. Losses at the gene ends were 5 bases for V and 7 bases for J; bases not matched to a gene: 8. Per germline, CDR1 SGHVS and CDR2 FNYEAQ. The CDR3 consists of 14 residues. The CDR3 nucleotides are TGTGCCAGCAGCCTTGACAGGGGGGGATTTGGCTACACCTTC. This gives the protein CASSLDRGGFGYTF.